The 29 T cell receptor beta chains below all came from one sample that was sequenced in a study of cytomegalovirus exposure and HLA in healthy donors (dated by TCRdb to about 2017). The receptor library was made with the immunoSEQ multiplex PCR assay. TCRdb's version of the immuneACCESS table is confined to in-frame rearrangements and falls short of the full clone set. An unresolved V gene accounts for under half of the shortfall where checked; the remainder is of unknown origin. For this sample the table gives some 150,000 clones, of which 88% were detected only once. The ten largest account for 2.5% to 3% of the sample. The sample was PBMCs. The receptors stem from a man younger than 35 in good health and CMV-seronegative.

The chain carries TRBV6-5 and TRBJ2-7, with 10 bases aligning to TRBD1. The germline V gene has CDR1 MNHEY and CDR2 SVGAGI. V shed 1 base, J shed 5 bases, and the junction held 8 bases outside the gene matches. This CDR3 is built from 16 residues. This chain's CDR3 is CASSYYWDRGNDEQYF. The CDR3 bases are TGTGCCAGCAGTTACTATTGGGACAGGGGTAACGACGAGCAGTACTTC.

This clone has only a few counts. The rearrangement uses TRBV4-1 and TRBJ1-1; maybe TRBD1 (5 bases). The V gene's germline CDR1 is MGHRA and CDR2 YSYEKL. This CDR3 contains 17 residues. Between the trimmed V and J ends, which lost 0 bases and 3 bases, there was a span of 17 bases. CDR3 bases: TGCGCCAGCAGCCAAGATCCTTTGGGGCAGCGTTACACTGAAGCTTTCTTT. The encoded protein is CASSQDPLGQRYTEAFF.

In this sample, this clone turned up once. The chain recombines TRBV29-1 with TRBJ2-1; 8 nucleotides line up with TRBD1. The CDR3 runs 13 residues. The germline CDR1 and CDR2 sequences are SQVTM and ANQGSEA. The trim removed 7 bases at V and 4 bases at J, leaving 6 bases unmatched. The CDR3 here is CSAVGQVYNEQFF. CDR3 sequence (DNA): TGCAGCGCTGTGGGACAGGTTTACAATGAGCAGTTCTTC.

The V and J genes are TRBV7-8 and TRBJ2-7, with D possibly being TRBD2 (5 bases). The germline V and J ends were trimmed by 1 base and 6 bases, with 10 bases remaining between them. The CDR3 length is 13 residues. Germline loops: CDR1 SGHVS, CDR2 FQNEAQ. CDR3 region: CASSLERDLEQYF. The CDR3 bases are TGTGCCAGCAGCTTAGAGAGGGATCTCGAGCAGTACTTC.

The chain uses TRBV5-1 and TRBJ2-1; 8 bases align to TRBD1. V shed 0 bases, J shed 2 bases, and the junction held 1 base outside the gene matches. This CDR3 comprises 15 residues. Germline CDR1 SGHRS, CDR2 YFSETQ. In nucleotides, the CDR3 is TGCGCCAGCAGCTTGGGGACAGGGACCTACAATGAGCAGTTCTTC. Translation gives CASSLGTGTYNEQFF.

J is TRBJ2-4 and V is TRBV20-1; maybe TRBD2 (6 bases). Germline CDR1 is DFQATT and CDR2 is SNEGSKA (reference sequence). This CDR3 is 10 amino acids long. With 7 bases removed from V and 9 bases from J, the gap between germline ends came to 10 bases. CDR3 sequence reads: CSVGGSIQYF. The DNA for the CDR3 is TGCAGTGTGGGGGGAAGCATTCAGTACTTC.

V usage is TRBV5-1 and J usage is TRBJ2-1; 7 nucleotides align to TRBD1. This CDR3 region has 16 residues. The V gene's germline CDR1 is SGHRS and CDR2 YFSETQ. Losses at the gene ends were 4 bases for V and 4 bases for J; bases not matched to a gene: 11. The CDR3 sequence: CASSIVLQGSYNEQFF. CDR3 coding DNA: TGCGCCAGCAGCATTGTCTTACAGGGGTCATACAATGAGCAGTTCTTC.

The chain couples TRBV6-5 to TRBJ2-2; D is possibly TRBD2 (5 bases). Trimming removed 2 bases at V and 1 base at J, with 8 bases between. Germline lookup yields CDR1 MNHEY and CDR2 SVGAGI. The CDR3 sequence is 15 residues long. This CDR3 reads CASSYGRQNTGELFF. The CDR3 nucleotides read TGTGCCAGCAGTTACGGGAGACAGAACACCGGGGAGCTGTTTTTT.

V and J are TRBV6-5 and TRBJ1-6; TRBD1 matches 7 bases. Germline V gene lookup returns CDR1 MNHEY and CDR2 SVGAGI. This CDR3 has 14 residues. The V and J ends lost 5 bases and 7 bases, in that order; junction bases with no gene match: 5. The CDR3 nucleotides are TGTGCCAGCAGTAACAGGGGTGGGAATTCACCCCTCCACTTT. It encodes CASSNRGGNSPLHF.

The V and J genes are TRBV19 and TRBJ1-1, with D uncertain. V was shortened by 2 bases and J by 1 base, with 17 bases between the two germline ends. This CDR3 has 17 amino acids. Per germline, CDR1 LNHDA and CDR2 SQIVND (reference sequence). The CDR3 loop reads CASSIRRVEGANTEAFF. As DNA, the CDR3 is TGTGCCAGTAGTATACGGAGGGTAGAGGGAGCGAACACTGAAGCTTTCTTT. The variable domain in full, completed from reference TRBV19 and TRBJ1-1, reads DGGITQSPKYLFRKEGQNVTLSCEQNLNHDAMYWYRQDPGQGLRLIYYSQIVNDFQKGDIAEGYSVSREKKESFPLTVTSAQKNPTAFYLCASSIRRVEGANTEAFFGQGTRLTVV.

V is TRBV11-3 and J is TRBJ2-3, with D possibly being TRBD2 (5 bases). The CDR3 contains 14 residues. Deletions cut 5 bases from V and 3 bases from J, with 12 bases between. Germline V gives CDR1 SGHNT, CDR2 YENEEA. CDR3 loop: CASSPTRGTDTQYF. CDR3 bases: TGTGCCAGCAGCCCGACCAGAGGGACAGATACGCAGTATTTT.

A few counts support this clone. The chain links TRBV6-1 to TRBJ2-7; 8 nucleotides align to TRBD2. V trimming: 8 bases; J trimming: 7 bases; junction bases outside the gene matches: 13. The CDR3 is 14 amino acids. Germline CDR1 is MNHNS and CDR2 is SASEGT. CDR3 sequence: CASQSGGPAGEQYV. The CDR3 DNA is TGTGCCAGCCAAAGCGGGGGCCCCGCAGGGGAGCAGTACGTC.

The gene calls are TRBV11-1 and TRBJ1-2; D is ambiguous. Germline lookup yields CDR1 SGHAT and CDR2 FQDESV (reference sequence). The CDR3 totals 13 residues. The V end was cut by 3 bases, the J end by 3 bases, with 8 bases between. The CDR3 region is CASSFRRDYGYTF. The DNA for the CDR3 is TGTGCCAGCAGCTTTAGACGGGACTATGGCTACACCTTC.

This clone counts as large. The chain joins TRBV28 to TRBJ2-7; no reliable D call. There are 13 residues in the CDR3. Germline V gene sequence: CDR1 MDHEN, CDR2 SYDVKM. The ends were cut back, 3 bases at V and 4 bases at J, with 10 bases in the middle. The CDR3 DNA reads as TGTGCCAGCAGTTTGGGCAGCCCTTACGAGCAGTACTTC. Amino acid sequence: CASSLGSPYEQYF.

The gene calls are TRBV5-4 and TRBJ1-2, with 8 nucleotides matching TRBD1. The V gene's germline CDR1 is SGHNT and CDR2 YYREEE (reference sequence). With V trimmed by 0 bases and J by 8 bases, 3 bases remained unmatched. This CDR3 has 13 residues. The CDR3 reads CASSLAAGGGYTF. DNA of the CDR3: TGTGCCAGCAGCTTGGCGGCAGGGGGCGGCTACACCTTC.

The rearrangement links TRBV5-4 to TRBJ1-2; 9 positions match TRBD1. After removal of 0 bases from V and 4 bases from J, the junction contained 7 bases not matched to a gene. The germline gives CDR1 SGHNT, CDR2 YYREEE (reference sequence). The CDR3 sequence is 16 residues long. Here the CDR3 DNA reads TGTGCCAGCAGCTTGGTAGGACAGACAGGGGGCTATGGCTACACCTTC. Its protein is CASSLVGQTGGYGYTF.

The CDR3 sequence: CASSYSAVNYGYTF. The CDR3 coding sequence is TGTGCCAGCAGTTACAGCGCGGTTAACTATGGCTACACCTTC. The rearrangement joins TRBV6-5 to TRBJ1-2; D is ambiguous. The CDR3 is 14 amino acids. V was clipped by 2 bases and J by 1 base, with 8 bases between them. Germline CDR1 is MNHEY and CDR2 is SVGAGI.

This rearrangement joins TRBV18 to TRBJ2-7; 8 bases line up with TRBD2. V was clipped by 2 bases and J by 4 bases; unmatched bases: 7. CDR1 is KGHSH, CDR2 LQKENI, per germline. CDR3 size: 15 residues. CDR3 protein: CASSPSTSVPYEQYF. The CDR3 nucleotides are TGTGCCAGCTCACCATCGACTAGCGTTCCTTACGAGCAGTACTTC.

The chain uses TRBV5-6 and TRBJ2-4, with D perhaps TRBD1 (6 bases). This CDR3 has 14 residues. Germline CDR1 SGHDT, CDR2 YYEEEE. V was pared by 5 bases and J by 1 base, with 10 bases between. CDR3 in DNA: TGTGCCAGCAGGGCTCAGGGGGCCAAAAACATTCAGTACTTC. It is translated as CASRAQGAKNIQYF.

The genes are TRBV10-2 and TRBJ2-6; 9 nucleotides line up with TRBD1. Germline CDR1 and CDR2: WSHSY and SAAADI. The V segment lost 8 bases and the J segment 2 bases; nucleotides outside the gene matches: 1. This CDR3 region has 14 residues. The CDR3 here is CASDRGAGANVLTF. The CDR3 DNA sequence: TGCGCCAGCGACAGGGGGGCTGGGGCCAACGTCCTGACTTTC.

This clone has only a few counts. The rearrangement joins TRBV28 to TRBJ2-7, with 10 bases that match TRBD2. The V gene end was trimmed by 4 bases and the J gene end by 2 bases; junction bases not matched to a gene: 5. This CDR3 contains 15 residues. Looked up from germline, CDR1 is MDHEN and CDR2 is SYDVKM. The CDR3 nucleotides read TGTGCCAGCAGTTCCCTAGCGGGAGCGGCCTACGAGCAGTACTTC. Amino acid sequence: CASSSLAGAAYEQYF.

The J gene is TRBJ2-2, the V gene TRBV5-6; 9 nucleotides align to TRBD1. Trimming cost V 4 bases and J 1 base; bases outside gene matches: 5. The V gene's germline CDR1 is SGHDT and CDR2 YYEEEE. This CDR3 region has 16 residues. DNA of the CDR3: TGTGCCAGCAGCACCACAGGGGGCTTGAACACCGGGGAGCTGTTTTTT. This encodes CASSTTGGLNTGELFF.

V is TRBV30 and J is TRBJ1-1; D is uncertain. Trimming removed 2 bases from V and 0 bases from J, with 4 bases in between. Germline V gives CDR1 GTSNPN, CDR2 SVGIG (reference sequence). This CDR3 spans 12 amino acids. The CDR3, as DNA: TGTGCCTGGAGTATCATGAACACTGAAGCTTTCTTT. Translated, it gives CAWSIMNTEAFF.

This clone was recorded a few times. Different DNA sequences within this sample yield the same CDR3. V gene TRBV6-1 combines with J gene TRBJ2-7, with TRBD1 identical over 7 bases. This CDR3 is built from 12 residues. The germline CDR1 and CDR2 sequences are MNHNS and SASEGT. Germline trimming cut 5 bases from V and 3 bases from J; bases unmatched to any gene: 1. The CDR3 is CASSRTGYEQYV. The CDR3 DNA reads TGTGCCAGCAGTCGGACAGGCTACGAGCAGTACGTC.

The chain uses TRBV4-2 and TRBJ2-1; weak D call: TRBD2 (7 bases). The germline CDR1 and CDR2 sequences are LGHNA and YNFKEQ. This CDR3 is built from 19 residues. V lost 2 bases, J lost 3 bases, and 23 bases lay in between. The CDR3 spells CASSQSGGGGASYYNEQFF. In DNA form, the CDR3 reads TGTGCCAGCAGCCAATCCGGGGGCGGGGGCGCGAGTTACTACAATGAGCAGTTCTTC.

In this sample, this clone turned up once. The CDR3 DNA follows: TGTGCCAGTCTTCGGGGGGGGTATGGCTACACCTTC. It yields the protein CASLRGGYGYTF. The gene calls are TRBV19 and TRBJ1-2; weak D call: TRBD1 (5 bases). The CDR3 extends over 12 amino acids. Germline loops: CDR1 LNHDA, CDR2 SQIVND (reference sequence). V was shortened by 8 bases and J by 5 bases, with 12 bases between the two germline ends.

This clone is classed as medium-sized. The CDR3 coding sequence is TGTGCCAGTAGTACCTCCGTGGGGAGGAACGAGCAGTACTTC. It translates to CASSTSVGRNEQYF. The rearrangement joins TRBV19 to TRBJ2-7, with TRBD2 as a possible D gene (6 bases). Germline CDR1 and CDR2: LNHDA and SQIVND (reference sequence). The CDR3 length is 14 residues. V lost 4 bases and J 5 bases, leaving 15 bases between the germline ends. Supplemented by reference TRBV19 and TRBJ2-7, the full variable domain reads DGGITQSPKYLFRKEGQNVTLSCEQNLNHDAMYWYRQDPGQGLRLIYYSQIVNDFQKGDIAEGYSVSREKKESFPLTVTSAQKNPTAFYLCASSTSVGRNEQYFGPGTRLTVT.

J is TRBJ1-4 and V is TRBV27, with 8 bases that match TRBD1. V trimming: 6 bases; J trimming: 8 bases; junction bases outside the gene matches: 8. Per the germline V gene, CDR1 is MNHEY and CDR2 is SMNVEV (reference sequence). CDR3 length: 14 residues. The CDR3 sequence is CASSQGAIGEKLFF. In DNA form, the CDR3 reads TGTGCCAGCAGCCAGGGGGCGATTGGAGAAAAACTGTTTTTT.

V gene TRBV25-1 combines with J gene TRBJ2-7, with TRBD1 matching 11 bases. This CDR3 region has 14 residues. CDR1 is MGHDK and CDR2 is SYGVNS in the germline V gene. The trim removed 6 bases at V and 5 bases at J, leaving 6 bases unmatched. The CDR3 loop reads CASRTGQGGDEQYF. The CDR3 nucleotides are TGTGCCAGCAGGACGGGACAGGGGGGGGACGAGCAGTACTTC.